This T cell receptor beta chain was observed in a study of shared clonotypes between healthy human individuals (dated by TCRdb to 2020 to 2021). Regarding the study in general: The cohort included a few men and a couple of women between 18 and 49 years of age. For each donor, CD4 naive and CD4 memory were each given three plates, CD8 naive was given two plates, and CD8 memory was given one plate. To estimate repertoire size and how much clonotype sharing occurs between individuals, the study deeply sequenced the blood TCR repertoires of five or six healthy adults. To increase sequencing depth and limit assay-specific biases, different laboratories used diverse techniques to prepare libraries and sequence TCR repertoires. Leukapheresis yielded between about 0.85 and 9.5 billion PBMCs per donor.

Donors were healthy HIV-negative adults with no recently reported acute infections or vaccinations. Only Caucasian adults living in Nashville, Tennessee, USA were represented among the donors. Magnetic negative selection was used to enrich CD4+ T cells, after which naive cells were positively selected on CD45RA and the negative fraction became the memory subset. After blood collection by leukapheresis, PBMCs were isolated using Ficoll-Histopaque density gradient centrifugation and then cryopreserved in the vapor phase of liquid nitrogen. Analytical flow cytometry was used to check the purity and quantity of each magnetically sorted T cell population. From each sorted fraction, genomic DNA was isolated and quantified by UV absorbance on a Nanodrop 2000c. Overall results and qualifications from the work: Compared with non-shared clonotypes, the clonotypes found in all four sorted-subset donors had higher generation probabilities. Sampling was restricted to blood, and TCR repertoires in tissue are likely to differ from TCR repertoires in blood. Approximately 4.8% of naive CD4, around 3.6% of naive CD8, roughly 2.5% of memory CD4, and about 0.4% of memory CD8 clonotypes were shared across several donors. Even with the large sequencing depth, rarefaction of the sorted-subset datasets indicated that sequencing was incomplete. The genetic and exposure-history diversity represented was limited by the small number of donors. Estimated clonotype richness was generally larger for naive than for memory subsets. Pairwise subsampling indicated that sequencing depth was expected to affect the degree of clonotype sharing among donors.

TCR CDR3 regions were amplified from genomic DNA by multiplex PCR using the deep immunoSEQ assay. For each cell subset, the extracted genomic DNA was distributed evenly across all wells of several immunoSEQ 96-well plates, and each plate served as one replicate. For sorted subsets, each replicate PCR was loaded with 200 ng genomic DNA, equivalent to approximately 33,000 T cell genomes. The purified libraries were quantified using a Qubit 3.0 fluorometer, sized with a Bioanalyzer 2100, and then quantified again using the KAPA Library Quantification kit. Each immunoSEQ 96-well plate was sequenced on its own single-read 150-cycle Illumina NextSeq 550 flow cell. On the authors' methods: Because the immunoSEQ output included only junctional sequences and no quality scores, the filtering could not be the same as the filtering used for full-length reads. To assign V/J genes and CDR3, sequences were annotated against IMGT germline references using PyIR, a Python wrapper for IgBLAST v1.9. Any read was removed if the V/J assignment was weak (E-value above 1e-6), the CDR3 was missing, or the read contained stop codons, out-of-frame junctions, or ambiguous translated residues. V3J clonotypes were defined as sequences sharing an identical inferred V gene, J gene, and CDR3 amino acid sequence. The percentage overlap between two repertoires was calculated by dividing the number of shared unique clonotypes by the size of the smaller repertoire. Richness of each repertoire was evaluated using RTK rarefaction, the Chao1 estimator, and Recon v2.1 estimates of unobserved clonotypes. Generation probabilities were computed with OLGA for all TCRbeta clonotypes obtained by the gDNA method from several donors. TCRdb retrieved this table from immuneACCESS and kept in-frame rearrangements only. Not all clones are present; in checked studies, unresolved V genes account for under half, and no reason is known for the remainder. V and J calls and clone size come straight from that table; D and trimming were deduced from the DNA. In all, the sample holds just over 2,000,000 clones, and 85% to 95% of those were seen once. The top ten constitute 0.1% to 0.15% of the sample.

This clone occurred once. The clone's antigen remains unknown. It has no much larger one-base neighbor in the sample; base qualities were not kept. Cut back by 6 bases and 5 bases, the V and J ends lie 19 bases apart. Taken from the germline V gene (reference sequence), the CDR1 and CDR2 loops are LNHDA and SQIVND. The CDR3 measures 15 amino acids from cysteine to phenylalanine. The CDR3 DNA has 45 bases and is translated from base 1. The chain is made from TRBV19 and TRBJ1-2, with an unclear D gene assignment. The sequenced sample was naive CD4+ T cells sorted from blood. The label giving this sample's cell subset or site can be read as: CD45RA+ positively selected. The receptor comes from a man younger than 35 in good health. The nucleotides read TGTGCCAGTAGGCTTCAACAAACAGAGAGGTATGGCTACACCTTC. Translated, it gives CASRLQQTERYGYTF. Supplemented by the reference TRBV19 and TRBJ1-2 proteins around the CDR3, the complete variable domain is DGGITQSPKYLFRKEGQNVTLSCEQNLNHDAMYWYRQDPGQGLRLIYYSQIVNDFQKGDIAEGYSVSREKKESFPLTVTSAQKNPTAFYLCASRLQQTERYGYTFGSGTRLTVV.